The T cell receptor (beta chain) described here comes from a study of blood T cell repertoires in COVID-19. Background on the study: The United States, Italy and Spain supplied acute and convalescent COVID-19 samples. Sources were T cells, B-cell-depleted T cells, or PBMCs; the material itself was cDNA or gDNA.

Libraries were prepared by immunoSEQ multiplex PCR; TCRdb keeps only in-frame clonotypes and omits some of them. The sample yields some 99,000 clones, about 85% seen once. This clone was found a few times. Germline lookup yields CDR1 KGHSH and CDR2 LQKENI. This CDR3 is 14 amino acids long. Unmatched junction bases numbered 8, after V lost 3 bases and J lost 6 bases. Material for sequencing was peripheral blood. This clonotype originated in a woman older than 75 with acute or convalescent COVID-19. This chain connects TRBV18 to TRBJ2-7; 7 nucleotides agree with TRBD1. The CDR3 region has the DNA TGTGCCAGCTCACCCAGACAGGGACCCATCGAGCAGTACTTC. Its protein is CASSPRQGPIEQYF.